This TCR beta chain was recovered during a study of shared clonotypes between healthy human individuals (TCRdb year 2020). About the investigation overall: Three men and a couple of women, aged 18 to 49 years, made up the cohort. Each donor's leukapheresis produced roughly between roughly 0.85 and 10 billion PBMCs. Per donor, three plates each were used for CD4 naive and CD4 memory, two for CD8 naive, and one for CD8 memory. The study deeply sequenced blood TCR repertoires of about 5 healthy adults to estimate repertoire size and the extent of clonotype sharing between individuals. To increase sequencing depth and limit assay-specific biases, different laboratories used diverse techniques to prepare libraries and sequence TCR repertoires. Overall results and qualifications from the work: Pairwise subsampling led to the expectation that sequencing depth would affect the degree of clonotype sharing among donors. When several donors were compared, the shared fraction of clonotypes was 5% to 6.5% for naive CD4, approximately 3.5% for naive CD8, 2.3% for memory CD4, and less than 0.5% for memory CD8. Sampling was limited to blood, and TCR repertoires in tissue likely differ from TCR repertoires in blood. Compared with non-shared clonotypes, clonotypes shared by all four sorted-subset donors had higher generation probabilities. Because the study included only a small number of donors, the genetic and exposure-history diversity represented was limited. Rarefaction of sorted-subset datasets indicated incomplete sequencing despite the large sequencing depth. Larger estimated clonotype richness was generally found for naive subsets than for memory subsets.

CDR1 SGHRS and CDR2 YFSETQ are derived from the germline V gene. V trim: 2 bases; J trim: 3 bases; unmatched bases: 10. Including cysteine and phenylalanine, the CDR3 has 16 amino acids. Kept here is only the CDR3 DNA, which spans 48 bases and is read in frame from base 1. To note about this clone: Its antigen target is currently unknown. No qualities accompany the bases; no much larger clone lies one base away.

TCR CDR3 regions were amplified from genomic DNA by multiplex PCR using the deep immunoSEQ assay. For each cell subset, the extracted genomic DNA was distributed evenly across all wells of several immunoSEQ 96-well plates, and each plate served as one replicate. Each replicate PCR for sorted subsets received around 0.2 ug genomic DNA, equal to 30,000 or so T cell genomes. Purified libraries were quantified with a Qubit 3.0 fluorometer, sized on a Bioanalyzer 2100, and re-quantified with the KAPA Library Quantification kit. Every immunoSEQ 96-well plate was sequenced on a dedicated single-read 150-cycle Illumina NextSeq 550 flow cell. The paper's data handling went like this. Because the immunoSEQ output held only junctional sequences and lacked quality scores, the filtering could not match the filtering applied to full-length reads. To assign V/J genes and CDR3, sequences were annotated against IMGT germline references using PyIR, a Python wrapper for IgBLAST v1.9. Reads with weak V/J assignments (E-value above 1e-6), missing CDR3, stop codons, out-of-frame junctions, or ambiguous translated residues were removed. A V3J clonotype was defined by an identical inferred V gene, J gene, and CDR3 amino acid sequence. The percentage overlap between two repertoires was calculated by dividing the number of shared unique clonotypes by the size of the smaller repertoire. Repertoire richness was assessed with RTK rarefaction, the Chao1 estimator, and Recon v2.1 estimates of unobserved clonotypes. For all TCRbeta clonotypes obtained by the gDNA method from a few donors, generation probabilities were computed with OLGA. The clones in this table, taken by TCRdb from immuneACCESS, are in-frame only. Not every clone is retained; where verified, under half of the shortfall comes from an unresolved V gene, and the cause of the rest is unknown. Clone size and V and J calls were adopted from that table, with D and trimming inferred from the DNA. This sample lists more than 900,000 clones; around three quarters were detected once. The ten most abundant clones make up roughly 0.62% of the sample.

The donors were healthy, HIV-negative adults who had no recently reported acute infections or vaccinations. All donors were Caucasian adults living in Nashville, Tennessee, USA. Magnetic negative selection was used to enrich CD4+ T cells, after which naive cells were positively selected on CD45RA and the negative fraction became the memory subset. Blood was collected by leukapheresis, and PBMCs were isolated by Ficoll-Histopaque density gradient centrifugation and then cryopreserved in liquid nitrogen vapor phase. Purity and quantity of every magnetically sorted T cell population were checked by analytical flow cytometry. Each sorted fraction had its genomic DNA isolated and then quantified by UV absorbance on a Nanodrop 2000c.

Sequenced material: memory CD4+ T cells from PBMCs. Interpreted using the paper, the cell subset or site label stands for: CD45RA-negative fraction. The chain employs TRBV5-1 and TRBJ2-7, and 8 bases in between align with TRBD2. The TCR comes from a man younger than 35 in good health. Some clones in this sample may be carry-over from other donors' samples. Here is the DNA: TGCGCCAGCAGCTTAGACGGGGCTAGCGGGTACTACGAGCAGTACTTC. Its protein product is CASSLDGASGYYEQYF. The entire variable domain, with the stretches around the CDR3 drawn from the reference TRBV5-1 and TRBJ2-7 proteins, is KAGVTQTPRYLIKTRGQQVTLSCSPISGHRSVSWYQQTPGQGLQFLFEYFSETQRNKGNFPGRFSGRQFSNSRSEMNVSTLELGDSALYLCASSLDGASGYYEQYFGPGTRLTVT.